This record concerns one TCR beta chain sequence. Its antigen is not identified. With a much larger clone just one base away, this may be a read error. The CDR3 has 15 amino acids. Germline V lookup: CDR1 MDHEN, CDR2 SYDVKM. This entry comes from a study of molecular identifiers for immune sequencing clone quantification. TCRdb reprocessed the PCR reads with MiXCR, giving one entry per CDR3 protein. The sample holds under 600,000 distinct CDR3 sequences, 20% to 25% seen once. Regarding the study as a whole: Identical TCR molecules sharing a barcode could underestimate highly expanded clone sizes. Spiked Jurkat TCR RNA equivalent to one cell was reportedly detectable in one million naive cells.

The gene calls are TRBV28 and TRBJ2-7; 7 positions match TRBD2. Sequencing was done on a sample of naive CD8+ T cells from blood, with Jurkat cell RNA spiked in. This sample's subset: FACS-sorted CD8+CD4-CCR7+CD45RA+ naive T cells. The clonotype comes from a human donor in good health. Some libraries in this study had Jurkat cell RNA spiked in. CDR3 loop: CASSLSRAGPYEQHF. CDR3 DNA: TGTGCCAGCAGTTTGTCGCGAGCGGGGCCCTACGAGCAGCACTTC.